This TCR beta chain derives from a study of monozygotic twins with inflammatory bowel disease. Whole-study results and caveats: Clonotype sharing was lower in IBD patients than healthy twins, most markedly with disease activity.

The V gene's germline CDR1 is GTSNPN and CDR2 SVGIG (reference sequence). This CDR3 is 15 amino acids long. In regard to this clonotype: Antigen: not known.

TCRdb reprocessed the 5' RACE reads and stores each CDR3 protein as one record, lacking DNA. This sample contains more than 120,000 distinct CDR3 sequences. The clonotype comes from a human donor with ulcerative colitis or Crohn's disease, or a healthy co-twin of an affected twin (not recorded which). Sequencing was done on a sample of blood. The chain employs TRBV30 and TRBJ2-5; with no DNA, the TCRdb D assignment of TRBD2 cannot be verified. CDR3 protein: CAWSVAGWAQETQYF.